The 27 T cell receptor beta chains given below trace back to one sample, sequenced in a study of shared clonotypes between healthy human individuals. This table comes from immunoSEQ multiplex PCR, and its TCRdb copy is limited to in-frame clones, with some not included. In the table there are under 2.5 million clones, around 90% of which are singletons. Sequenced sample: naive CD4+ T cells from PBMCs. This sample's subset: CD45RA+ positively selected. The origin of the receptors is a man aged 18 to 35 in good health. Some clones in this sample may be carry-over from other donors' samples.

The rearrangement uses TRBV28 and TRBJ1-5; D gene unclear. CDR1 and CDR2 (germline): MDHEN, SYDVKM. V was cut by 5 bases and J by 3 bases, with 8 bases left in between. This CDR3 is built from 13 residues. CDR3 protein: CASSPLNNQPQHF. Here the CDR3 DNA reads TGTGCCAGCAGTCCCCTGAACAATCAGCCCCAGCATTTT.

The chain recombines TRBV7-3 with TRBJ2-1; a possible D gene is TRBD1 (6 bases). The germline CDR1 and CDR2 sequences are SGHTA and FQGTGA. CDR3 size: 13 residues. Between the trimmed V and J ends, which lost 6 bases and 7 bases, there was a span of 13 bases. The CDR3 DNA reads as TGTGCCAGCAGTTTCTTAGGGGGTAATGAGCAGTTCTTC. Its protein product is CASSFLGGNEQFF.

This clone is a singleton in its sample. The V gene is TRBV19, the J gene TRBJ1-2; maybe TRBD1 (5 bases). Germline loops: CDR1 LNHDA, CDR2 SQIVND (reference sequence). The ends were cut back, 1 base at V and 8 bases at J, with 29 bases in the middle. There are 19 residues in the CDR3. CDR3 sequence (DNA): TGTGCCAGTAGTATAGGATTGGTCAGGAGAACATCCAAGGGGAGAGGCTACACCTTC. Its translation: CASSIGLVRRTSKGRGYTF.

This clone was seen once. The chain has TRBV9 and TRBJ2-7; D may match TRBD1 or TRBD2 (5 bases each). The CDR3 is made up of 15 amino acids. CDR1 and CDR2 (germline): SGDLS, YYNGEE. Trimming took off 4 bases at V and 2 bases at J, with 16 bases between the two ends. The CDR3 DNA follows: TGTGCCAGCAGCCCCCGCCGGGACCAGACCTACGAGCAGTACTTC. Translation: CASSPRRDQTYEQYF.

CDR3 bases: TGTGCCAGCAGTGCCCTAGGAGTCACAGATACGCAGTATTTT. It specifies CASSALGVTDTQYF. This rearrangement joins TRBV2 to TRBJ2-3; D is unclear. The germline gives CDR1 SNHLY, CDR2 FYNNEI. The germline V and J ends were trimmed by 4 bases and 2 bases, with 10 bases remaining between them. CDR3 size: 14 residues.

The J gene is TRBJ2-1, the V gene TRBV28; TRBD2 agrees at 8 bases. V lost 4 bases to trimming and J lost 5 bases; unmatched junction nucleotides: 16. In germline, CDR1 is MDHEN, CDR2 SYDVKM. This CDR3 is 18 amino acids long. CDR3 sequence (DNA): TGTGCCAGCAGTTCCAAACTAGCGGAAATAGGGAAGAACAATGAGCAGTTCTTC. Protein product: CASSSKLAEIGKNNEQFF.

Details on this clone: Distinct nucleotide sequences in the sample also encode this CDR3. The chain has TRBV7-3 and TRBJ2-1, with D tentatively TRBD2 (6 bases). Germline lookup yields CDR1 SGHTA and CDR2 FQGTGA. The germline V and J ends were trimmed by 4 bases and 7 bases, with 11 bases remaining between them. This CDR3 contains 13 residues. CDR3 coding DNA: TGTGCCAGCAGCTCCTCCGGGGGAAATGAGCAGTTCTTC. It encodes CASSSSGGNEQFF.

This clone was counted between two and nine times. This chain joins TRBV29-1 and TRBJ2-7; the match to TRBD1 covers 12 bases. The CDR3 extends over 15 amino acids. Germline CDR1 and CDR2: SQVTM and ANQGSEA. V was pared by 0 bases and J by 6 bases, with 6 bases of the junction left unmatched. CDR3 loop: CSVEDPGQGASEQYF. The CDR3, as DNA: TGCAGCGTTGAAGATCCGGGACAGGGGGCGAGCGAGCAGTACTTC.

The chain carries TRBV4-3 and TRBJ2-3, with 13 bases that match TRBD2. This CDR3 region has 18 residues. V gave up 4 bases and J gave up 0 bases; unmatched junction bases: 7. Per the germline V gene, CDR1 is LGHNA and CDR2 is YSLEER. The CDR3 DNA is TGCGCCAGCAGCCGGGGAACTAGCGGGGGGGGAAGCACAGATACGCAGTATTTT. This translates into CASSRGTSGGGSTDTQYF.

The chain carries TRBV10-3 and TRBJ1-2; D perhaps matches TRBD1 (5 bases). V lost 2 bases, J lost 2 bases, and 18 bases lay in between. CDR1 is ENHRY, CDR2 SYGVKD, per germline. CDR3 length: 17 amino acids. Written as DNA, the CDR3 is TGTGCCATCAGTGAGGGTCGGGGGACTTCCATGAACTATGGCTACACCTTC. Protein: CAISEGRGTSMNYGYTF.

This clone was seen a single time. V gene TRBV7-8 combines with J gene TRBJ1-2; the D is unclear. Trimming took 0 bases from V and 8 from J, leaving 7 bases between them. The CDR3 consists of 12 residues. CDR1 SGHVS and CDR2 FQNEAQ come from the germline V gene. CDR3 protein: CASSLAGDGYTF. The CDR3 nucleotides read TGTGCCAGCAGCTTAGCGGGTGACGGCTACACCTTC.

The V and J genes are TRBV5-1 and TRBJ2-1, with TRBD2 matching 13 bases. The CDR3 contains 16 residues. V was pared by 5 bases and J by 6 bases, with 8 bases of the junction left unmatched. CDR1 SGHRS and CDR2 YFSETQ come from the germline V gene. The CDR3 here is CASRRTLAGGSNEQFF. Written as DNA, the CDR3 is TGCGCCAGCAGGCGGACACTAGCGGGAGGGTCCAATGAGCAGTTCTTC. Drawing the rest from reference TRBV5-1 and TRBJ2-1, the complete variable domain is KAGVTQTPRYLIKTRGQQVTLSCSPISGHRSVSWYQQTPGQGLQFLFEYFSETQRNKGNFPGRFSGRQFSNSRSEMNVSTLELGDSALYLCASRRTLAGGSNEQFFGPGTRLTVL.

V usage is TRBV28 and J usage is TRBJ2-5, with TRBD2 matching 7 bases. V lost 5 bases, J lost 3 bases, and 6 bases stayed unmatched. CDR1 is MDHEN and CDR2 is SYDVKM in the germline V gene. This CDR3 has 14 residues. CDR3 nucleotides: TGTGCCAGCAGTGGTCCGGGAGGTAAAGAGACCCAGTACTTC. Translating it yields CASSGPGGKETQYF.

This chain links TRBV29-1 with TRBJ2-1, with 10 bases identical to TRBD2. The CDR3 sequence is 14 residues long. Per the germline V gene, CDR1 is SQVTM and CDR2 is ANQGSEA. J lost 8 bases, V lost 7 bases, and 11 bases had no gene match. The CDR3 region has the DNA TGCAGCGCCCTTGGACTAGCGGTCGCATATGAGCAGTTCTTC. Translating gives CSALGLAVAYEQFF.

The chain joins TRBV5-8 to TRBJ2-2, with no clear D. Germline assignment: CDR1 SGHTS and CDR2 YDEGEE. The CDR3 contains 13 residues. Trimming shortened V by 2 bases and J by 3 bases, and 5 bases separated the two germline ends. The CDR3 here is CASSFTYTGELFF. Written as DNA, the CDR3 is TGTGCCAGCAGCTTTACATACACCGGGGAGCTGTTTTTT. Based on the CDR3 plus reference TRBV5-8 and TRBJ2-2, the full variable domain is EAGVTQSPTHLIKTRGQQATLRCSPISGHTSVYWYQQALGLGLQFLLWYDEGEERNRGNFPPRFSGRQFPNYSSELNVNALELEDSALYLCASSFTYTGELFFGEGSRLTVL.

This clone was found once. The same CDR3 can be traced to other DNA sequences in this sample. J is TRBJ1-2 and V is TRBV28; weak D call: TRBD1 (5 bases). The CDR3 extends over 13 amino acids. Between the trimmed V and J ends, which lost 5 bases and 4 bases, there was a span of 11 bases. CDR1 is MDHEN, CDR2 SYDVKM, per germline. The CDR3 here is CASSRQGGYGYTF. The CDR3, as DNA: TGTGCCAGCAGTCGGCAGGGCGGCTATGGCTACACCTTC.

The CDR3 DNA is TGTGCCAGCAGCTTCTCCTTCCGTGAAAAACTGTTTTTT. This encodes CASSFSFREKLFF. The chain links TRBV7-9 to TRBJ1-4; D gene unclear. Germline V CDR1 and CDR2: SEHNR, FQNEAQ (reference sequence). The CDR3 spans 13 residues. Trimming shortened V by 3 bases and J by 7 bases, and 9 bases separated the two germline ends.

The V call is TRBV27, the J call TRBJ2-5; possibly TRBD1 or TRBD2 for D (7 bases each). Germline lookup yields CDR1 MNHEY and CDR2 SMNVEV (reference sequence). The CDR3 has 13 amino acids. V lost 9 bases, J lost 2 bases, and 13 bases lay in between. CDR3 sequence (DNA): TGTGCCAGTGGGAGGGGGCGGCAAGAGACCCAGTACTTC. It translates to CASGRGRQETQYF.

The V and J genes are TRBV6-5 and TRBJ2-7; 9 positions agree with TRBD1. The germline gives CDR1 MNHEY, CDR2 SVGAGI. V dropped 7 bases and J dropped 4; count of bases not matched to a gene: 8. This CDR3 comprises 14 residues. CDR3 amino acids: CASTKQGAPYEQYF. The CDR3 DNA sequence: TGTGCCAGCACCAAACAGGGGGCCCCTTACGAGCAGTACTTC.

DNA of the CDR3: TGCGCCAGCAGCCAAGGGTACGGAGTCAGGAACTATGGCTACACCTTC. It codes for CASSQGYGVRNYGYTF. The chain joins TRBV4-3 to TRBJ1-2; D unresolved. This CDR3 has 16 residues. Germline loops: CDR1 LGHNA, CDR2 YSLEER. The V end lost 1 base, the J end lost 2 bases, and 14 bases lay between the germline ends.

This clone occurred a few times. This chain's CDR3 is CASSDMGNEQFF. In DNA form, the CDR3 reads TGTGCCAGCAGCGACATGGGCAATGAGCAGTTCTTC. The rearrangement uses TRBV2 and TRBJ2-1; D remains unclear. CDR1 is SNHLY, CDR2 FYNNEI, per germline. CDR3 length: 12 amino acids. V lost 6 bases and J 6 bases, leaving 9 bases between the germline ends.

The CDR3 sequence: CASRKSGSYGYTF. Here the CDR3 DNA reads TGTGCCAGCAGAAAAAGTGGGTCCTATGGCTACACCTTC. The chain recombines TRBV28 with TRBJ1-2; D unresolved. Germline loops: CDR1 MDHEN, CDR2 SYDVKM. The V gene lost 6 bases and the J gene lost 4 bases, with 12 bases spanning the gap. The CDR3 contains 13 residues.

The chain uses TRBV7-3 and TRBJ2-2, with D perhaps matching TRBD2 (6 bases). Trimming removed 4 bases at V and 7 bases at J, with 16 bases between. The CDR3 consists of 15 residues. Per germline, CDR1 SGHTA and CDR2 FQGTGA. Here the CDR3 reads CASSSLGFGSGELFF. The CDR3 nucleotides read TGTGCCAGCAGCTCCCTAGGTTTCGGGAGCGGGGAGCTGTTTTTT. Using reference TRBV7-3 and TRBJ2-2 for the parts outside the CDR3, the full variable domain is GAGVSQTPSNKVTEKGKYVELRCDPISGHTALYWYRQSLGQGPEFLIYFQGTGAADDSGLPNDRFFAVRPEGSVSTLKIQRTERGDSAVYLCASSSLGFGSGELFFGEGSRLTVL.

The V and J genes are TRBV6-1 and TRBJ2-3; tentatively, D is TRBD1 (5 bases). V was shortened by 2 bases and J by 0 bases, with 15 bases between the two germline ends. The CDR3 spans 17 residues. Germline CDR1 and CDR2: MNHNS and SASEGT. CDR3 nucleotide sequence: TGTGCCAGCAGTGAATTTAACAGGCCAGCTAGCACAGATACGCAGTATTTT. Translated, it gives CASSEFNRPASTDTQYF.

The V and J genes are TRBV25-1 and TRBJ1-3; D unresolved. The V end lost 5 bases, the J end lost 1 base, and 12 bases lay between the germline ends. Germline assignment: CDR1 MGHDK and CDR2 SYGVNS. This CDR3 region has 15 residues. CDR3 nucleotide sequence: TGTGCCAGCAGTCCAACAGACGGATCTGGAAACACCATATATTTT. Translation: CASSPTDGSGNTIYF.

The rearrangement joins TRBV11-3 to TRBJ2-1, with D perhaps given as TRBD1 or TRBD2 (6 bases each). The CDR3 runs to 13 residues. Trimming shortened V by 1 base and J by 9 bases, and 10 bases separated the two germline ends. Germline V lookup: CDR1 SGHNT, CDR2 YENEEA. The CDR3: CASSLGRGSEQFF. The CDR3 DNA reads as TGTGCCAGCAGCTTAGGGAGGGGGAGTGAGCAGTTCTTC.

The rearrangement uses TRBV5-1 and TRBJ2-1; 8 positions agree with TRBD2. CDR3 length: 18 residues. J gave up 3 bases and V 1 base, and 12 bases lay outside the gene matches. The V gene's germline CDR1 is SGHRS and CDR2 YFSETQ. The CDR3 DNA sequence: TGCGCCAGCAGCTTGTCACCAGTCCCCAGCGGGGGCTACAATGAGCAGTTCTTC. It codes for CASSLSPVPSGGYNEQFF.